This T cell receptor (beta chain) emerged from a study of T cell changes during pregnancy in multiple sclerosis. Data came from immunoSEQ multiplex PCR; TCRdb stores just in-frame clones and leaves some out. This repertoire shows tens of thousands of clones, over 80% found once; its top ten account for more than 0.15%. Germline V gives CDR1 LGHNA, CDR2 YSLEER. The CDR3 is 16 residues long. With 4 bases clipped from V and 4 bases from J, the junction kept 11 bases outside the gene matches. This chain joins TRBV4-3 and TRBJ2-5, with 8 bases matching TRBD2. The TCR sequence derives from a female donor in good health, enrolled as a control in a pregnancy study. Material: CD4+ T cells from peripheral blood mononuclear cells, obtained after pregnancy. The CDR3 nucleotides are TGCGCCAGCAGCCTATCCCTCGCGGGGGGAGGAGAGACCCAGTACTTC. Residues: CASSLSLAGGGETQYF.